A selection of T cell receptor beta chains follows, all from one sample in a study of cytomegalovirus exposure and HLA in healthy donors. The repertoire was sequenced with immunoSEQ multiplex PCR; TCRdb's copy has only in-frame clones and lacks some. The sample lists about 190,000 clones; around 86% were seen once. The sample taken for sequencing was PBMCs. The source of these receptors is a woman aged 18 to 35 in good health and CMV-seronegative. CDR3s include the opening cysteine and the closing phenylalanine or tryptophan. D genes are given only for firm matches. The size field is filled for only some rows; it gives once, few, many or a size class.

V gene	CDR3 length	J gene	D gene	clone size	CDR3 DNA	CDR3 protein
TRBV7-6	15	TRBJ2-7	TRBD1	-	TGTGCCAGCAGCTTAGGGGGCCTCCAGGGGGACGAGCAGTACTTC	CASSLGGLQGDEQYF
TRBV7-9	13	TRBJ1-2	-	-	TGTGCCAGCAGCGGAGGTCTGGTAGATGGCTACACCTTC	CASSGGLVDGYTF
TRBV27	13	TRBJ2-7	-	-	TGTGCCAGCAGTTTTGGAACAGGGGGGAGGGAGTACTTC	CASSFGTGGREYF
TRBV11-2	14	TRBJ2-1	-	-	TGTGCCAGCAGCCAATCCGGACTTTACAATGAGCAGTTCTTC	CASSQSGLYNEQFF
TRBV7-6	13	TRBJ1-2	-	-	TGTGCCAGCGCAGAGGTCTCAAACTATGGCTACACCTTC	CASAEVSNYGYTF
TRBV6-5	12	TRBJ2-5	-	-	TGTGCCAGCAGTGGGGCAGGACCCCCTTGGTACTTC	CASSGAGPPWYF
TRBV2	15	TRBJ2-1	TRBD2	once	TGTGCCAGCAGGTTGGCTCTAGCGGGAAACAATGAGCAGTTCTTC	CASRLALAGNNEQFF
TRBV10-1	15	TRBJ2-3	-	-	TGCGCCAGCAGTGAGTCCGGCCAGGGAAGGGGTACGCAGTATTTT	CASSESGQGRGTQYF
TRBV7-6	16	TRBJ2-7	TRBD2	-	TGTGCCAGCAGCTTAGCGATGGCGGGAGTTTCCCACGAGCAGTACTTC	CASSLAMAGVSHEQYF
TRBV6-5	15	TRBJ1-5	-	few	TGTGCCAGCAGTCCAGACAGATTTAGCAATCAGCCCCAGCATTTT	CASSPDRFSNQPQHF